A single sample gave rise to the 5 T cell receptor beta chains below, sequenced in a study of cytomegalovirus exposure and HLA in healthy donors. Primers: 60 Vbeta forward and 13 Jbeta reverse. Profiled with immunoSEQ multiplex PCR; TCRdb holds only in-frame clones, not every one. The sample has 140,000 or so clones; approximately 83% are singletons. The material sequenced was PBMCs. The receptors come from a middle-aged woman in good health and CMV-seronegative.

The chain is built from TRBV7-7 and TRBJ2-1; 9 bases fit TRBD2. V shed 0 bases, J shed 3 bases, and the junction held 3 bases outside the gene matches. The CDR3 is 16 amino acids. Germline CDR1 and CDR2: SSHAT and FNYEAQ (reference sequence). The CDR3 here is CASSLAGLADYNEQFF. The CDR3 DNA is TGTGCCAGCAGCTTAGCGGGACTAGCTGACTACAATGAGCAGTTCTTC.

This clone has only a few counts. The chain carries TRBV4-1 and TRBJ1-5; D ambiguous. V lost 2 bases, J lost 3 bases, and 14 bases lay in between. Per germline, CDR1 MGHRA and CDR2 YSYEKL. The CDR3 has 16 residues. CDR3 DNA sequence: TGCGCCAGCAGCCAATCCGGTGTCCAGGTCAATCAGCCCCAGCATTTT. Translated, it gives CASSQSGVQVNQPQHF.

The chain is built from TRBV6-1 and TRBJ2-7, with 9 bases matching TRBD1. Germline assignment: CDR1 MNHNS and CDR2 SASEGT. Trimming at V came to 0 bases and at J to 2 bases, leaving 5 bases not matched to a gene. The CDR3 sequence is 16 residues long. The CDR3 bases are TGTGCCAGCAGTGAAGCAGCCGGACAGGGGACCTACGAGCAGTACTTC. Translation: CASSEAAGQGTYEQYF.

This sequence joins TRBV7-9 and TRBJ2-1, with 7 nucleotides matching TRBD2. Trimming took 5 bases from V and 1 from J; bases not matched to a gene: 5. The germline V gene encodes CDR1 SEHNR and CDR2 FQNEAQ (reference sequence). The CDR3 covers 15 residues. The CDR3 is CASSPGGSSYNEQFF. In nucleotides, the CDR3 is TGTGCCAGCAGCCCGGGCGGGAGTTCCTACAATGAGCAGTTCTTC.

The chain carries TRBV11-2 and TRBJ2-1; 12 bases map to TRBD2. The CDR3 is 18 amino acids. The V gene's germline CDR1 is SGHAT and CDR2 FQNNGV. V lost 3 bases and J lost 0; bases outside the gene matches: 6. As DNA, the CDR3 is TGTGCCAGCAGCTTCTCGCCTAGCGGGGGGGTCTCCTACAATGAGCAGTTCTTC. As protein: CASSFSPSGGVSYNEQFF.